The rows below give T cell receptor beta chains drawn from one sample of a study of vaccination and CD4 T cells after COVID-19. A single record per CDR3 protein comes from TCRdb applying MiXCR to the PCR reads. This sample carries 9,500 to 15,000 distinct CDR3 sequences, under 35% of them seen once, and the ten largest clones take 34%. No antigen has been assigned to these receptors. The sequences come from CD4+ T cells from blood, cultured in vitro, collected before SARS-CoV-2 vaccination. Every receptor here comes from a human donor who received a COVID-19 vaccine. The CDR3 runs from the conserved cysteine through the conserved F or W. Each record gives: D gene, J gene, clone size, V gene, CDR3 DNA, CDR3 protein. A D gene is named only where the DNA matches it firmly. Only some rows state a clone size, as once, few, many or a class for expanded clones.

NA TRBJ2-7 NA TRBV5-4 TGTGCCAGCAGCCTAGGGACCGTCGACTACTTAGGGCAGTACTTC CASSLGTVDYLGQYF
NA TRBJ2-5 NA TRBV5-1 TGCGCCAGCAGCTTGGCGTCAGAACTCCAAGAGACCCAGTACTTC CASSLASELQETQYF
NA TRBJ1-3 few TRBV27 TGTGCCAGCAGTTCCGGTGGAGGAAACACCATATATTTT CASSSGGGNTIYF
NA TRBJ1-4 NA TRBV30 TGTGCCTGGAGCTCCTGGTATGGTAGGGAAAAACTGTTTTTT CAWSSWYGREKLFF
TRBD1 TRBJ2-7 NA TRBV12-5 TGTGCTAGTGGTTTGGGAACAGGGGGCGACGAGCAGTACTTC CASGLGTGGDEQYF
TRBD2 TRBJ2-5 NA TRBV7-2 TGTGCCAGCAGCGCGGGGGGGGGCGTTGGAGAGACCCAGTACTTC CASSAGGGVGETQYF
NA TRBJ2-5 NA TRBV29-1 TGCAGCGTGGGAATCGGGGAGACCCAGTACTTC CSVGIGETQYF
NA TRBJ2-2 few TRBV20-1 TGCAGTGCAAGCAGAAGCGGCACCGGGGAGCTGTTTTTT CSASRSGTGELFF
TRBD2 TRBJ2-7 NA TRBV10-3 TGTGCCTGCAGAGGACTAGCGGGGGGCAGCGAGCAGTACTTC CACRGLAGGSEQYF
TRBD1 TRBJ1-6 NA TRBV10-3 TGTGCCATCAGTGAGGGACAGGGGTATTCACCCCTCCACTTT CAISEGQGYSPLHF
NA TRBJ1-2 few TRBV19 TGTGCCAGTAGGATAACAGGGAGGAACTATGGCTACACCTTC CASRITGRNYGYTF
NA TRBJ2-1 NA TRBV6-2/TRBV6-3 TGTGCCAGCAGACCCGGATCCCACAATGAGCAGTTCTTC CASRPGSHNEQFF
TRBD1 TRBJ1-4 NA TRBV27 TGTGCCAGCAGCCCAGGGGGACAGGGAGGTAAACTGTTTTTT CASSPGGQGGKLFF
TRBD1 TRBJ2-6 few TRBV19 TGTGCCAGTAGCGGGGGGACAGGGCTTTCTGGGGCCAACGTCCTGACTTTC CASSGGTGLSGANVLTF
NA TRBJ2-4 few TRBV19 TGTGCCAGTAGTATCGGACCCGGAGGGGGAAACATTCAGTACTTC CASSIGPGGGNIQYF
NA TRBJ2-2 NA TRBV19 TGTGCCAGTAGTGTGGGACGGAACACCGGGGAGCTGTTTTTT CASSVGRNTGELFF
NA TRBJ2-3 NA TRBV14 TGTGCCAGCAGCCAAAAGGGGGGTAGCACAGATACGCAGTATTTT CASSQKGGSTDTQYF
NA TRBJ1-3 few TRBV19 TGTGCCAGTAGTATGCCCTCGTCCGGAAACACCATATATTTT CASSMPSSGNTIYF
TRBD1 TRBJ1-4 few TRBV20-1 TGCAGTGCTAGCTCGAGACAGGGGAATGAAAAACTGTTTTTT CSASSRQGNEKLFF
TRBD1 TRBJ1-2 few TRBV24-1 TGTGCCACCAGTGATCACGACAGGGAAGATGGCTACACCTTC CATSDHDREDGYTF
NA TRBJ2-2 few TRBV24-1 TGTGCCACCAGTGATTCCACCGGGGAGCTGTTTTTT CATSDSTGELFF
TRBD2 TRBJ2-1 NA TRBV5-1 TGCGCCAGCAGCTCCCGACTAGCGGGGGGGAAGAGCTCCTACAATGAGCAGTTCTTC CASSSRLAGGKSSYNEQFF
NA TRBJ2-7 NA TRBV7-9 TGTGCCAGCAGCTTAGTTTACGCAGGGAGGTGGAACGAGCAGTACTTC CASSLVYAGRWNEQYF
TRBD1 TRBJ1-5 NA TRBV10-3 TGTGCCATCAGCGATGACAGGGGAGGCAATCAGCCCCAGCATTTT CAISDDRGGNQPQHF
TRBD1 TRBJ2-2 few TRBV25-1 TGTGCCAGCAGTGAAGCAGGGGGCCGGGAGCTGTTTTTT CASSEAGGRELFF
NA TRBJ1-4 few TRBV6-5 TGTGCCAGCAGTTATACGACTAATGAAAAACTGTTTTTT CASSYTTNEKLFF
TRBD2 TRBJ2-2 NA TRBV6-1 TGTGCCAGCAGTGAAGGAAAGCGGGGTACTTTCACCGGGGAGCTGTTTTTT CASSEGKRGTFTGELFF
TRBD1 TRBJ2-5 medium-sized TRBV24-1 TGTGCCACCAGTGATCCAGGGGGAATTCGAGAGACCCAGTACTTC CATSDPGGIRETQYF
NA TRBJ1-6 NA TRBV6-1 TGTGCCAGCAGTCTCGGATTTGAGACACCCCTCCACTTT CASSLGFETPLHF